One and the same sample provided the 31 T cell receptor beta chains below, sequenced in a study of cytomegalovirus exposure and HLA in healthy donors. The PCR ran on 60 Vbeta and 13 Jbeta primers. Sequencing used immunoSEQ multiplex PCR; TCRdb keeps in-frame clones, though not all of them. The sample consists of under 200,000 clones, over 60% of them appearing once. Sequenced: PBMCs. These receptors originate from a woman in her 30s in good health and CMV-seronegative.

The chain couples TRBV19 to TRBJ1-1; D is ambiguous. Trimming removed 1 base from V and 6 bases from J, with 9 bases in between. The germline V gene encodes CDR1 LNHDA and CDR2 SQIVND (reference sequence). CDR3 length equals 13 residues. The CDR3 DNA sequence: TGTGCCAGTAGTATAGGGCCTTTGGCTGAAGCTTTCTTT. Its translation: CASSIGPLAEAFF.

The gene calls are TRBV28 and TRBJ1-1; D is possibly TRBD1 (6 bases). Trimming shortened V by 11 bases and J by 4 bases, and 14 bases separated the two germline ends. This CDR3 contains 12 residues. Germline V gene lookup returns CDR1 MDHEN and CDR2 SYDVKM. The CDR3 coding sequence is TGTGCCGGTTCGAGGGGGAGCACTGAAGCTTTCTTT. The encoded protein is CAGSRGSTEAFF.

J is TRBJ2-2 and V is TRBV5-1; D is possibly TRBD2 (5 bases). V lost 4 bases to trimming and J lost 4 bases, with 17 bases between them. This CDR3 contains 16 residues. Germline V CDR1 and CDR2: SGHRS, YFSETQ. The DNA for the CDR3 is TGCGCCAGCAGCACCCGGACTGTGGAAGGCACCGGGGAGCTGTTTTTT. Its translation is CASSTRTVEGTGELFF.

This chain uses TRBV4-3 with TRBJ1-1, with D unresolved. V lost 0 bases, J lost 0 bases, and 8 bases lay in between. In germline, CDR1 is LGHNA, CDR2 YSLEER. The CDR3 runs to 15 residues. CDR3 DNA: TGCGCCAGCAGCCAAGAGGAGGGTATGAACACTGAAGCTTTCTTT. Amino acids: CASSQEEGMNTEAFF.

CDR3 sequence (DNA): TGTGCCAGCAGCTCCGGGACACCTGGAAACACCATATATTTT. Translation: CASSSGTPGNTIYF. V and J are TRBV5-4 and TRBJ1-3; D perhaps matches TRBD1 (6 bases). V was clipped by 3 bases and J by 2 bases, with 9 bases between them. This CDR3 has 14 residues. Germline CDR1 reads SGHNT; CDR2 reads YYREEE (reference sequence).

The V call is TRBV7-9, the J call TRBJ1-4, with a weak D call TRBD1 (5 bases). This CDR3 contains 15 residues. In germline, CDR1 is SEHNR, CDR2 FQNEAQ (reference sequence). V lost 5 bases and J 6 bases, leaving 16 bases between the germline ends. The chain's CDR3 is CASSPLRGGDEKLFF. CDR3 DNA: TGTGCCAGCAGCCCCCTCCGGGGAGGGGATGAAAAACTGTTTTTT.

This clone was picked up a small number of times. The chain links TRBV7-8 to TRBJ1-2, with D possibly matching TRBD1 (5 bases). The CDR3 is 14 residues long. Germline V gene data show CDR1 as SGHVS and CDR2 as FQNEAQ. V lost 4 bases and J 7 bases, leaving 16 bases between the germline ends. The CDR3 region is CASSYQLGTLGYTF. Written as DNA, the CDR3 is TGTGCCAGCAGCTATCAATTAGGGACTCTTGGCTACACCTTC.

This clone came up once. CDR3 nucleotide sequence: TGTGCCAGCTCACCAACGTACGGGGAGGGTCGAGAGACCCAGTACTTC. This sequence encodes CASSPTYGEGRETQYF. This sequence joins TRBV18 and TRBJ2-5; 7 positions match TRBD2. The germline CDR1 and CDR2 sequences are KGHSH and LQKENI. This CDR3 is built from 16 residues. V lost 2 bases and J lost 4; bases outside the gene matches: 10.

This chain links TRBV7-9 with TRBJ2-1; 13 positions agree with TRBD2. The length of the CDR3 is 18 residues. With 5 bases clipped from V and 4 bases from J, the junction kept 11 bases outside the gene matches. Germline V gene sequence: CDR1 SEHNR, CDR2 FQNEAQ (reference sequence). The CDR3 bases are TGTGCCAGCAGCCCGATAGCTGGGACTAGCGGGGCATACAATGAGCAGTTCTTC. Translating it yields CASSPIAGTSGAYNEQFF.

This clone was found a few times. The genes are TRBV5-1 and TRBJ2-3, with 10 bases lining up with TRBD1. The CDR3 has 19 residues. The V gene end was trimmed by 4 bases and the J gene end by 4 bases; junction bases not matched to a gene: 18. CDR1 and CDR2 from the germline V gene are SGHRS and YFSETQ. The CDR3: CASSQPTLRQGALSDTQYF. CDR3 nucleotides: TGCGCCAGCAGCCAACCTACTCTCCGACAGGGGGCGTTGTCAGATACGCAGTATTTT. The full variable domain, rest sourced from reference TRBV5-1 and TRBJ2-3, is KAGVTQTPRYLIKTRGQQVTLSCSPISGHRSVSWYQQTPGQGLQFLFEYFSETQRNKGNFPGRFSGRQFSNSRSEMNVSTLELGDSALYLCASSQPTLRQGALSDTQYFGPGTRLTVL.

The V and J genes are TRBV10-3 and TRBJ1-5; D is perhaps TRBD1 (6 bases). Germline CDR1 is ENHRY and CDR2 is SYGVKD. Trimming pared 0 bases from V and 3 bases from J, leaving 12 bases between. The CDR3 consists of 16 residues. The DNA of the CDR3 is TGTGCCATCAGTGAGTCGATCGGGGACAACAATCAGCCCCAGCATTTT. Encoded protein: CAISESIGDNNQPQHF.

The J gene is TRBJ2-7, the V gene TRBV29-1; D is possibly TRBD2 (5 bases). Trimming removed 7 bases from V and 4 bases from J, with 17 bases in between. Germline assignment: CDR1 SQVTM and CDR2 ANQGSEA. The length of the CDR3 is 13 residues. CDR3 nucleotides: TGCAGCGCTGCGATCGCCGGAGGTTACGAGCAGTACTTC. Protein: CSAAIAGGYEQYF.

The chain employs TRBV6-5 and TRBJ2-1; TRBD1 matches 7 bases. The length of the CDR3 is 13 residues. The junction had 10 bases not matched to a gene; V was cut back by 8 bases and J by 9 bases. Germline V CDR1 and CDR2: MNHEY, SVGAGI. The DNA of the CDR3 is TGTGCCAGCTCCCCCAGGGGGTATTCTGAGCAGTTCTTC. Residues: CASSPRGYSEQFF.

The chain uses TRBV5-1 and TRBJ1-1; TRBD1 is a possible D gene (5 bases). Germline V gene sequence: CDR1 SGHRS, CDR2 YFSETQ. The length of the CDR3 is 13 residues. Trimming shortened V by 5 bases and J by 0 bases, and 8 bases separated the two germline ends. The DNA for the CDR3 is TGCGCCAGCAGGGGGCCGATGAACACTGAAGCTTTCTTT. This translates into CASRGPMNTEAFF. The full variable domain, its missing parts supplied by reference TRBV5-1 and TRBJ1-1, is KAGVTQTPRYLIKTRGQQVTLSCSPISGHRSVSWYQQTPGQGLQFLFEYFSETQRNKGNFPGRFSGRQFSNSRSEMNVSTLELGDSALYLCASRGPMNTEAFFGQGTRLTVV.

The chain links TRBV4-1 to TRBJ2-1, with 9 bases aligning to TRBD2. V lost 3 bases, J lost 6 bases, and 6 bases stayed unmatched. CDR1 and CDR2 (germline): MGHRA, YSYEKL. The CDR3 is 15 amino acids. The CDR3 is CASSHLAGIGNEQFF. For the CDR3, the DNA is TGCGCCAGCAGCCATCTAGCGGGAATTGGCAATGAGCAGTTCTTC.

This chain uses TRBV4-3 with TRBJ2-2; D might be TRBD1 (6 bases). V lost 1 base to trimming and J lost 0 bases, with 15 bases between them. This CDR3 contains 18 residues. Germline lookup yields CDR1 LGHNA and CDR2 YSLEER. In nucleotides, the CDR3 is TGCGCCAGCAGCCAAGTACCAGGGGAAATCACGAACACCGGGGAGCTGTTTTTT. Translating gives CASSQVPGEITNTGELFF.

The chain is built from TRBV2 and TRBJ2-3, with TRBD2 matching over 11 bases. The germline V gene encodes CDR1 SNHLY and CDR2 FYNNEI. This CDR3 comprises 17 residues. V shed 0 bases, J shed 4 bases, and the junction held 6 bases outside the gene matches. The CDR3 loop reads CASSEALSSGGSDTQYF. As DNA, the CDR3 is TGTGCCAGCAGTGAAGCGCTATCTAGCGGGGGGTCAGATACGCAGTATTTT.

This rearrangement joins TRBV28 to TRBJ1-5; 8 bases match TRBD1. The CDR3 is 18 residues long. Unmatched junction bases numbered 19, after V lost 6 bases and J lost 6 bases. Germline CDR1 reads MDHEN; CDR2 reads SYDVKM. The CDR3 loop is CASRVGQGRGGGFQPQHF. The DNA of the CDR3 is TGTGCCAGCAGAGTAGGACAGGGACGAGGAGGGGGGTTTCAGCCCCAGCATTTT.

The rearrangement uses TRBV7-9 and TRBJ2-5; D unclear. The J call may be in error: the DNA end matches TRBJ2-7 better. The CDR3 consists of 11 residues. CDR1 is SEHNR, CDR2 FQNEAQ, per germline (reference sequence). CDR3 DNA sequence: TGTGCCAGCAGCGGGCCTTACGAGCAGTACTTC. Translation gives CASSGPYEQYF.

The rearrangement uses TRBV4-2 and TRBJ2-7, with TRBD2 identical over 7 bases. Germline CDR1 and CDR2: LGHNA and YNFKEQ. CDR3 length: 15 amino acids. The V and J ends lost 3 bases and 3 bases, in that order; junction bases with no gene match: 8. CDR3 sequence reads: CASSQGRGSVYEQYF. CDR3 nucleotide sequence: TGTGCCAGCAGCCAGGGGAGGGGCTCGGTCTACGAGCAGTACTTC.

The CDR3 reads CASSQDVRGAGDTQYF. DNA for the CDR3: TGTGCCAGCAGCCAAGATGTTCGGGGGGCGGGAGATACGCAGTATTTT. The rearrangement links TRBV4-2 to TRBJ2-3; D is possibly TRBD2 (7 bases). The V gene lost 0 bases and the J gene lost 5 bases, with 15 bases spanning the gap. Germline-derived CDR1 and CDR2 are LGHNA and YNFKEQ. This CDR3 region has 16 residues.

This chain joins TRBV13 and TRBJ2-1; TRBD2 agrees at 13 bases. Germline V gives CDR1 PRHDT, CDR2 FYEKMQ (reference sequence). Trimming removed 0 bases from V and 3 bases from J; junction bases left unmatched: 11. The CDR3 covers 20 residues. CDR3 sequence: CASSLGGLAGPPRGYNEQFF. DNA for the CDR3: TGTGCCAGCAGCTTAGGGGGACTAGCGGGACCCCCCAGGGGCTACAATGAGCAGTTCTTC. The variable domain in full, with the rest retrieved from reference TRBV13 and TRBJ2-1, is AAGVIQSPRHLIKEKRETATLKCYPIPRHDTVYWYQQGPGQDPQFLISFYEKMQSDKGSIPDRFSAQQFSDYHSELNMSSLELGDSALYFCASSLGGLAGPPRGYNEQFFGPGTRLTVL.

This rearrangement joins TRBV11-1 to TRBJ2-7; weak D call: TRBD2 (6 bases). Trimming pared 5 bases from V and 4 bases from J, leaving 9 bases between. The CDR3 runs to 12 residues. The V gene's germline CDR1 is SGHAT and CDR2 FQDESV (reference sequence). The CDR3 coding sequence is TGTGCCAGCAGCGGAGGGCCATACGAGCAGTACTTC. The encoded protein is CASSGGPYEQYF. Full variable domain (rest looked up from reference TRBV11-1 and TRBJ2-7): EAEVAQSPRYKITEKSQAVAFWCDPISGHATLYWYRQILGQGPELLVQFQDESVVDDSQLPKDRFSAERLKGVDSTLKIQPAELGDSAMYLCASSGGPYEQYFGPGTRLTVT.

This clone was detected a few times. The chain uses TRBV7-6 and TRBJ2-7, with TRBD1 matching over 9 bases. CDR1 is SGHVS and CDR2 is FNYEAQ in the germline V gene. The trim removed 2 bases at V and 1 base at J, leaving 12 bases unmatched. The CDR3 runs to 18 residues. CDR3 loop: CASSLSRRDRGSSYEQYF. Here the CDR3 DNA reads TGTGCCAGCAGCTTATCACGACGTGACAGGGGGTCGTCCTACGAGCAGTACTTC.

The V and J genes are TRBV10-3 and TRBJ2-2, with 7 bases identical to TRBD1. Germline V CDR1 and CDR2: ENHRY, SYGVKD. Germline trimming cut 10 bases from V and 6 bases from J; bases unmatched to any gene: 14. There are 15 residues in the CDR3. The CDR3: CATETGIGWAGELFF. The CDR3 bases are TGTGCCACCGAGACAGGGATCGGGTGGGCCGGGGAGCTGTTTTTT.

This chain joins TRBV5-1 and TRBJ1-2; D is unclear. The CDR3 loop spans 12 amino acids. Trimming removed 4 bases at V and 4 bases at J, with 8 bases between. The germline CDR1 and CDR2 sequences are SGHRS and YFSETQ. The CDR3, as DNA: TGCGCCAGCAGCGCGGGCACCTATGGCTACACCTTC. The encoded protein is CASSAGTYGYTF.

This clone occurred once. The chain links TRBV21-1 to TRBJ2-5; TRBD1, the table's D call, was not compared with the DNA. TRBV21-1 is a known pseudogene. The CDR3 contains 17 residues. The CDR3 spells CASSTRQELRPEETQYF. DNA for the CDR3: TGTGCCAGCAGCACTCGACAGGAACTACGACCGGAAGAGACCCAGTACTTC.

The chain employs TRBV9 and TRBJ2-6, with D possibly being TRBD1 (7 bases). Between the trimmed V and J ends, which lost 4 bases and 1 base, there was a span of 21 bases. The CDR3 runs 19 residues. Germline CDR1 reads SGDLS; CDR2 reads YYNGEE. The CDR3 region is CASSSTGQFGGSGANVLTF. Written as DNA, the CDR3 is TGTGCCAGCAGCTCAACGGGACAGTTTGGGGGGTCTGGGGCCAACGTCCTGACTTTC.

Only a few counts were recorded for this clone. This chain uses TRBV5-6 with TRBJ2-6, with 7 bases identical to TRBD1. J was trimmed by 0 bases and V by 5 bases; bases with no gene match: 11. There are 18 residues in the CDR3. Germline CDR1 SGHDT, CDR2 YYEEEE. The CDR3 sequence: CASRSAGTESSGANVLTF. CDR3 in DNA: TGTGCCAGCAGATCAGCCGGGACAGAGAGCTCTGGGGCCAACGTCCTGACTTTC.

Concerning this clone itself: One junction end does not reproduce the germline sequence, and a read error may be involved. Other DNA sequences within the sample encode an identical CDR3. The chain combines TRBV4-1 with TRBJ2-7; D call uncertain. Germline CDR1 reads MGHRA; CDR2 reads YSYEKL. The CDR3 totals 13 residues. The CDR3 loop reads CASSPWNRYEQYF. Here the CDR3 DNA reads TGCGCCAGCAGCCCCTGGAACAGATACGAGCAGTACTTT.

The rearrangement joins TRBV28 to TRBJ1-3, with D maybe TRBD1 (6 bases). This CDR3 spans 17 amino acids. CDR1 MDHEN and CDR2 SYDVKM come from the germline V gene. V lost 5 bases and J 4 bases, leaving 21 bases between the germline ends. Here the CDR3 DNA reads TGTGCCAGCAGTCTTGGCGGGGGGGGCATGGAAGGAAACACCATATATTTT. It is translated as CASSLGGGGMEGNTIYF.